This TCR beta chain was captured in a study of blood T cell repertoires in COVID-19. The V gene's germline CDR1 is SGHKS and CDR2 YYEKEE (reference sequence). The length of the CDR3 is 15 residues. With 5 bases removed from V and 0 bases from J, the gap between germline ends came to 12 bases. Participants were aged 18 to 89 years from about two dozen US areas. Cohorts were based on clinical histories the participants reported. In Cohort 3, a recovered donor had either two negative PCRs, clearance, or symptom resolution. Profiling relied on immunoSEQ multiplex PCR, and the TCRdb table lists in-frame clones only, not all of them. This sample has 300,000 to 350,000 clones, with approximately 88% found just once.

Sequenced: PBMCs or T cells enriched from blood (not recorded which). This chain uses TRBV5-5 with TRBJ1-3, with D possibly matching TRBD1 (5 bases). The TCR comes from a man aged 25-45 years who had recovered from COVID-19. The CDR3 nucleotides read TGTGCCAGCAGGGATAGGGGCTTCTCTGGAAACACCATATATTTT. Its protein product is CASRDRGFSGNTIYF.